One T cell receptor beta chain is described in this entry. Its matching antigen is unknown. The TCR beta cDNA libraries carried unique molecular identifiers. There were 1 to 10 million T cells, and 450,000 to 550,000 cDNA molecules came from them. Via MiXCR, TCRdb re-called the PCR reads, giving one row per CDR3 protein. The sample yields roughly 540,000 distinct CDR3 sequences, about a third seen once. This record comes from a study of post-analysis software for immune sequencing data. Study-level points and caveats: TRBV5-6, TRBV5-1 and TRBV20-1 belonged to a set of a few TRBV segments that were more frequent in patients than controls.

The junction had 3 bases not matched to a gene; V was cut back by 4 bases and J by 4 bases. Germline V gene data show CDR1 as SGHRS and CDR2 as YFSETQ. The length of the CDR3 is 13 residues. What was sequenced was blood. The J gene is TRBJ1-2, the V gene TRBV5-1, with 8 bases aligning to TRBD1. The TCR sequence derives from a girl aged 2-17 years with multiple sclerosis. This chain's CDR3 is CASSKDRGYGYTF. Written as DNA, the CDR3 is TGCGCCAGCAGCAAAGACAGGGGCTATGGCTACACCTTC.